This passage covers 28 T cell receptor beta chains from one sample sequenced in a study of T cell changes during pregnancy in multiple sclerosis. Some clones are missing from TCRdb's copy, which holds only in-frame ones; the method was immunoSEQ multiplex PCR. Among approximately 20,000 clones listed, roughly 85% were seen once. This specimen consisted of CD8+ T cells from peripheral blood mononuclear cells, obtained in the third trimester of pregnancy. The receptors were sampled from a female donor in good health, enrolled as a control in a pregnancy study.

The V gene is TRBV9, the J gene TRBJ2-1, with D possibly matching TRBD2 (6 bases). CDR1 SGDLS and CDR2 YYNGEE come from the germline V gene. CDR3 length: 14 residues. Trimming left V 4 bases short and J 6 bases short, with 14 bases between. As DNA, the CDR3 is TGTGCCAGCAGCAGTTCCGGGAGCTCCAATGAGCAGTTCTTC. Its protein is CASSSSGSSNEQFF.

By its share, this clone is medium-sized. The chain has TRBV7-9 and TRBJ2-7, with D perhaps TRBD2 (7 bases). From germline, CDR1 is SEHNR and CDR2 FQNEAQ (reference sequence). V shed 4 bases and J shed 6 bases, with 25 bases lying between them. The CDR3 contains 17 residues. The CDR3 here is CASSSTRGTTPLCEQYF. In nucleotides, the CDR3 is TGTGCCAGCAGCTCAACTAGGGGGACTACTCCCCTATGCGAGCAGTACTTC.

The V and J genes are TRBV4-3 and TRBJ2-3; TRBD2 agrees at 7 bases. Germline V CDR1 and CDR2: LGHNA, YSLEER. There are 16 residues in the CDR3. J gave up 0 bases and V 1 base, and 4 bases lay outside the gene matches. The CDR3 DNA follows: TGCGCCAGCAGCCAAGTTTGGGGGGGAAGCACAGATACGCAGTATTTT. Protein sequence: CASSQVWGGSTDTQYF.

With regard to this clone: One end of the junction does not line up with germline, which may come from a read error. The chain has TRBV2 and TRBJ2-3, with TRBD2 as a possible D gene (5 bases). Germline V gene data show CDR1 as SNHLY and CDR2 as FYNNEI. CDR3 length: 17 residues. CDR3 sequence reads: CASSEEVAWRFADTQYF. CDR3 bases: TGTGCCAGCAGCGAAGAGGTAGCGTGGCGTTTCGCAGATACGCAGTATTTT.

This clone was found once. The chain joins TRBV6-6 to TRBJ2-7, with 8 bases matching TRBD2. The germline V gene has CDR1 MNHNY and CDR2 SVGAGI (reference sequence). V was clipped by 10 bases and J by 4 bases; unmatched bases: 15. The CDR3 consists of 15 residues. This chain's CDR3 is CATSSLGLENYEQYF. For the CDR3, the DNA is TGTGCCACCTCCTCCTTGGGACTAGAGAATTACGAGCAGTACTTC.

The chain joins TRBV6-5 to TRBJ2-1; perhaps TRBD1 as D (5 bases). Germline V gives CDR1 MNHEY, CDR2 SVGAGI. V was pared by 6 bases and J by 8 bases, with 17 bases between. The CDR3 spans 14 residues. The CDR3 DNA reads TGTGCCAGCAGGCCCGACAGTTCCGTACATGAGCAGTTCTTC. Amino acid sequence: CASRPDSSVHEQFF.

The V call is TRBV6-6, the J call TRBJ1-1; D is unresolved. Germline V CDR1 and CDR2: MNHNY, SVGAGI (reference sequence). The ends were cut back, 6 bases at V and 7 bases at J, with 15 bases in the middle. The CDR3 runs to 13 residues. In DNA, the CDR3 is TGTGCCAGCAGCCCGGGATTTATTATTGAAGCTTTCTTT. Its protein product is CASSPGFIIEAFF.

In regard to this clone: Other DNA variants within this sample encode the same CDR3. The chain uses TRBV9 and TRBJ1-5, with D perhaps TRBD1 (5 bases). The CDR3 has 14 amino acids. Germline CDR1 is SGDLS and CDR2 is YYNGEE. The V gene lost 0 bases and the J gene lost 3 bases, with 7 bases spanning the gap. This CDR3 reads CASSVGDFNQPQHF. In nucleotides, the CDR3 is TGTGCCAGCAGCGTAGGGGACTTCAATCAGCCCCAGCATTTT.

The chain links TRBV29-1 to TRBJ1-2, with TRBD1 matching 7 bases. With 5 bases clipped from V and 3 bases from J, the junction kept 3 bases outside the gene matches. The CDR3 contains 12 residues. From germline, CDR1 is SQVTM and CDR2 ANQGSEA. CDR3 sequence reads: CSVIDRDYGYTF. The CDR3 bases are TGCAGCGTTATTGACAGGGACTATGGCTACACCTTC.

This rearrangement joins TRBV6-6 to TRBJ1-2, with D uncertain. V lost 4 bases to trimming and J lost 3 bases, with 12 bases between them. Germline V gene lookup returns CDR1 MNHNY and CDR2 SVGAGI (reference sequence). CDR3 length: 14 amino acids. CDR3 sequence reads: CASSFRGFDYGYTF. The CDR3 DNA reads as TGTGCCAGCAGTTTTCGGGGATTCGACTATGGCTACACCTTC.

V and J are TRBV28 and TRBJ1-2, with 7 positions matching TRBD1. Germline values: CDR1 MDHEN, CDR2 SYDVKM. V dropped 2 bases and J dropped 2; count of bases not matched to a gene: 2. This CDR3 comprises 14 residues. The CDR3 loop reads CASSLTGQNYGYTF. The CDR3 nucleotides read TGTGCCAGCAGTTTAACGGGACAGAACTATGGCTACACCTTC.

J is TRBJ2-1 and V is TRBV4-3; unclear D gene. The CDR3 covers 16 residues. Germline V gives CDR1 LGHNA, CDR2 YSLEER. V was pared by 0 bases and J by 4 bases, with 13 bases between. CDR3 loop: CASSQDAPGSYNEQFF. In nucleotides, the CDR3 is TGCGCCAGCAGCCAAGATGCGCCAGGTAGTTACAATGAGCAGTTCTTC.

The gene calls are TRBV7-2 and TRBJ2-7, with TRBD1 identical over 7 bases. The CDR3 is made up of 12 amino acids. Germline V lookup: CDR1 SGHTA, CDR2 FQGNSA. With 2 bases clipped from V and 9 bases from J, the junction kept 4 bases outside the gene matches. This CDR3 reads CASSLLGGGQYF. In nucleotides, the CDR3 is TGTGCCAGCAGCTTACTAGGGGGCGGGCAGTACTTC. Together with reference TRBV7-2 and TRBJ2-7, the CDR3 gives the full variable domain: GAGVSQSPSNKVTEKGKDVELRCDPISGHTALYWYRQSLGQGLEFLIYFQGNSAPDKSGLPSDRFSAERTGGSVSTLTIQRTQQEDSAVYLCASSLLGGGQYFGPGTRLTVT.

This sequence joins TRBV6-5 and TRBJ2-2, with 10 bases fitting TRBD1. V shed 8 bases and J 6 bases; nucleotides not matched to a gene: 6. CDR1 MNHEY and CDR2 SVGAGI come from the germline V gene. This CDR3 spans 14 amino acids. The chain's CDR3 is CASGGQGRAGELFF. The CDR3 DNA reads as TGTGCCAGCGGGGGACAGGGGAGGGCCGGGGAGCTGTTTTTT.

Details on this clone: This sample includes further DNA sequences coding for the same CDR3. The chain joins TRBV27 to TRBJ1-6, with 7 positions matching TRBD1. CDR1 and CDR2 from the germline V gene are MNHEY and SMNVEV (reference sequence). This CDR3 region has 14 residues. Trimming removed 4 bases from V and 7 bases from J; junction bases left unmatched: 4. CDR3 residues: CASSSGQVNSPLHF. DNA for the CDR3: TGTGCCAGCAGTTCCGGACAGGTCAATTCACCCCTCCACTTT.

CDR3 coding DNA: TGTGCCAGCAGTGGAGGGGGGGGCACAGATACGCAGTATTTT. This codes for CASSGGGGTDTQYF. V usage is TRBV2 and J usage is TRBJ2-3; a weak D match, TRBD2 (7 bases). This CDR3 has 14 amino acids. The V end was cut by 4 bases, the J end by 1 base, with 9 bases between. Germline V gives CDR1 SNHLY, CDR2 FYNNEI. The full variable domain, its missing parts supplied by reference TRBV2 and TRBJ2-3, is EPEVTQTPSHQVTQMGQEVILRCVPISNHLYFYWYRQILGQKVEFLVSFYNNEISEKSEIFDDQFSVERPDGSNFTLKIRSTKLEDSAMYFCASSGGGGTDTQYFGPGTRLTVL.

This clone was picked up one time. The V and J genes are TRBV7-3 and TRBJ2-2; D not resolved. The CDR3 totals 13 residues. The V gene lost 5 bases and the J gene lost 4 bases, with 8 bases spanning the gap. Germline CDR1 reads SGHTA; CDR2 reads FQGTGA. The DNA of the CDR3 is TGTGCCAGCAGCCCCACGAGCACCGGGGAGCTGTTTTTT. Translation: CASSPTSTGELFF.

V and J are TRBV30 and TRBJ2-5, with 7 bases identical to TRBD1. TRBJ2-7 matches the DNA end more closely, so the J call is doubtful. The CDR3 runs to 13 residues. CDR1 and CDR2 (germline): GTSNPN, SVGIG (reference sequence). CDR3 sequence reads: CAWGDRAPYEQYF. The CDR3 coding sequence is TGTGCCTGGGGGGACAGAGCCCCCTACGAGCAGTACTTC.

The chain carries TRBV7-9 and TRBJ2-5, with 7 positions matching TRBD2. Per the germline V gene, CDR1 is SEHNR and CDR2 is FQNEAQ (reference sequence). The CDR3 has 15 residues. V gave up 2 bases and J gave up 2 bases; unmatched junction bases: 5. This chain's CDR3 is CASSLTSEGQETQYF. As DNA, the CDR3 is TGTGCCAGCAGCTTAACTAGCGAGGGGCAAGAGACCCAGTACTTC.

The rearrangement joins TRBV27 to TRBJ2-1, with 9 positions matching TRBD1. Germline V gene data show CDR1 as MNHEY and CDR2 as SMNVEV (reference sequence). This CDR3 region has 12 residues. V gave up 9 bases and J gave up 8 bases; unmatched junction bases: 5. The CDR3 DNA is TGTGCCAGTCAGGGACAGGGCGATGAGCAGTTCTTC. Amino acids: CASQGQGDEQFF.

The sample holds one count of this clone. The chain has TRBV11-3 and TRBJ2-1; 9 positions agree with TRBD2. CDR3 length: 16 residues. V lost 4 bases, J lost 5 bases, and 9 bases stayed unmatched. Germline values: CDR1 SGHNT, CDR2 YENEEA. CDR3 nucleotides: TGTGCCAGCAGCTGGGGTGGAGCGGGGGGCCACAATGAGCAGTTCTTC. It is translated as CASSWGGAGGHNEQFF.

To note about this clone: Other DNA sequences in the same sample also yield this CDR3. The chain has TRBV4-3 and TRBJ2-5; 12 positions agree with TRBD1. J gave up 6 bases and V 4 bases, and 9 bases lay outside the gene matches. This CDR3 has 16 amino acids. Germline CDR1 LGHNA, CDR2 YSLEER. The CDR3 spells CASSPKLGQGAQTQYF. In DNA, the CDR3 is TGCGCCAGCAGCCCGAAATTGGGACAGGGGGCGCAGACCCAGTACTTC.

This chain links TRBV19 with TRBJ2-1; TRBD1 matches at 9 bases. Trimming cost V 1 base and J 4 bases; bases outside gene matches: 5. The CDR3 is 16 residues long. Germline CDR1 LNHDA, CDR2 SQIVND (reference sequence). CDR3 nucleotide sequence: TGTGCCAGTAGTATAGTGGGACAGGGTCTGTACAATGAGCAGTTCTTC. Its protein is CASSIVGQGLYNEQFF.

V usage is TRBV11-2 and J usage is TRBJ2-6; D call uncertain. The ends were cut back, 4 bases at V and 2 bases at J, with 21 bases in the middle. The CDR3 is made up of 19 amino acids. Per the germline V gene, CDR1 is SGHAT and CDR2 is FQNNGV. The CDR3 DNA is TGTGCCAGCAGCTCCAACGTTAACTACGCAACCCCTGGGGCCAACGTCCTGACTTTC. This gives the protein CASSSNVNYATPGANVLTF.

The V and J genes are TRBV29-1 and TRBJ2-1; D is undetermined. The CDR3 loop spans 13 amino acids. Trimming took 5 bases from V and 1 from J, leaving 9 bases between them. Per germline, CDR1 SQVTM and CDR2 ANQGSEA. CDR3 coding DNA: TGCAGCGTTCAGACAAGTTCCTACAATGAGCAGTTCTTC. It specifies CSVQTSSYNEQFF.

The rearrangement links TRBV5-1 to TRBJ2-7; 10 nucleotides agree with TRBD1. V trimming: 4 bases; J trimming: 5 bases; junction bases outside the gene matches: 12. CDR3 length equals 16 residues. Germline V lookup: CDR1 SGHRS, CDR2 YFSETQ. The CDR3 loop is CASSASGTGVGNEQYF. The DNA of the CDR3 is TGCGCCAGCAGCGCATCCGGGACAGGGGTCGGTAACGAGCAGTACTTC.

CDR3 coding DNA: TGCGCCAGCAGCCCTCCCAGGGGGAACACTGAAGCTTTCTTT. Its translation: CASSPPRGNTEAFF. The V gene is TRBV4-1, the J gene TRBJ1-1; a weak D match, TRBD1 (6 bases). The CDR3 runs 14 residues. V was clipped by 4 bases and J by 1 base, with 10 bases between them. The germline V gene has CDR1 MGHRA and CDR2 YSYEKL.

V and J are TRBV7-9 and TRBJ2-7; 10 nucleotides line up with TRBD1. The CDR3 length is 14 residues. Germline V gives CDR1 SEHNR, CDR2 FQNEAQ (reference sequence). The junction had 5 bases not matched to a gene; V was cut back by 5 bases and J by 4 bases. The CDR3 DNA sequence: TGTGCCAGCAGCGCGGGGACAGGGGAATACGAGCAGTACTTC. Translated, it gives CASSAGTGEYEQYF.